The 23 T cell receptor beta chains in this list originate from one sample, sequenced in a study of cytomegalovirus exposure and HLA in healthy donors. PCR was performed using 60 Vbeta and 13 Jbeta primers. This table comes from immunoSEQ multiplex PCR, and its TCRdb copy is limited to in-frame clones, with some not included. In the table there are around 110,000 clones, roughly 87% of which are singletons. Sequenced: PBMCs. The receptors derive from a man younger than 45 in good health and CMV-seropositive.

J is TRBJ1-2 and V is TRBV30, with D possibly matching TRBD1 (6 bases). The CDR3 totals 14 residues. Germline CDR1 GTSNPN, CDR2 SVGIG (reference sequence). V was trimmed by 0 bases and J by 8 bases, leaving 16 bases between them. CDR3 nucleotides: TGTGCCTGGAGTGTGGGCAGGGGAAGGGGAGGCTACACCTTC. Amino acid sequence: CAWSVGRGRGGYTF.

About this clone itself: One end of the junction fails to match germline, which may point to a read error. This chain connects TRBV7-9 to TRBJ1-1; no clear D. There are 14 residues in the CDR3. Germline V gene sequence: CDR1 SEHNR, CDR2 FQNEAQ (reference sequence). CDR3 amino acids: CSSSFIRENTEAFF. In DNA, the CDR3 is TGTTCCAGCAGCTTTATTCGGGAGAACACTGAAGCTTTCTTT.

The V and J genes are TRBV13 and TRBJ2-7; TRBD1 agrees at 9 bases. With 5 bases clipped from V and 3 bases from J, the junction kept 8 bases outside the gene matches. The CDR3 sequence is 15 residues long. CDR1 and CDR2 from the germline V gene are PRHDT and FYEKMQ (reference sequence). CDR3 bases: TGTGCCAGCAGCGCAACCGGGACAGGGTACTACGAGCAGTACTTC. It yields the protein CASSATGTGYYEQYF.

This chain connects TRBV7-9 to TRBJ2-7, with D possibly being TRBD1 (6 bases). V dropped 7 bases and J dropped 0 bases, with 13 bases sitting between them. This CDR3 spans 14 amino acids. Germline V gives CDR1 SEHNR, CDR2 FQNEAQ (reference sequence). CDR3 sequence reads: CASIKDRSSYEQYF. CDR3 nucleotide sequence: TGTGCCAGCATCAAAGACAGGAGCTCCTACGAGCAGTACTTC.

The chain carries TRBV10-3 and TRBJ2-7, with 12 bases fitting TRBD1. This CDR3 is built from 15 residues. The trim removed 3 bases at V and 4 bases at J, leaving 4 bases unmatched. Germline CDR1 reads ENHRY; CDR2 reads SYGVKD. The CDR3 DNA reads as TGTGCCATCAGTGAAAGGGACAGGGGGCATTACGAGCAGTACTTC. Its protein product is CAISERDRGHYEQYF.

This chain joins TRBV19 and TRBJ1-2; TRBD1 agrees at 7 bases. CDR3 size: 17 residues. In germline, CDR1 is LNHDA, CDR2 SQIVND (reference sequence). V shed 8 bases and J 7 bases; nucleotides not matched to a gene: 22. In DNA form, the CDR3 reads TGTGCCAGTTCACCGGGACAGTCACGATTGAGGGTTAGTGGCTACACCTTC. Its translation is CASSPGQSRLRVSGYTF.

As regards this clone: Within the sample, other DNA sequences also encode this same CDR3. The genes are TRBV21-1 and TRBJ2-6; the table calls TRBD2, which could not be checked here. TRBV21-1 is labeled a pseudogene. The CDR3 spans 14 residues. The CDR3 protein is CARERRAGANVLTF. CDR3 DNA: TGTGCCCGGGAACGGAGGGCTGGGGCCAACGTCCTGACTTTC.

The chain uses TRBV2 and TRBJ2-3; a possible D gene is TRBD2 (5 bases). The V gene lost 2 bases and the J gene lost 2 bases, with 11 bases spanning the gap. CDR1 is SNHLY, CDR2 FYNNEI, per germline. This CDR3 has 15 residues. The CDR3 protein is CASSERDYDTDTQYF. The CDR3 bases are TGTGCCAGCAGTGAAAGAGACTATGACACAGATACGCAGTATTTT.

A remark on this clone: Other DNA sequences of this sample code for an identical CDR3. CDR3 sequence: CASSLAGNTEAFF. The CDR3 DNA reads as TGTGCCAGCAGCTTAGCCGGTAACACTGAAGCTTTCTTT. The V call is TRBV7-9, the J call TRBJ1-1, with D uncertain. CDR3 length equals 13 residues. V lost 0 bases to trimming and J lost 2 bases, with 4 bases between them. Germline assignment: CDR1 SEHNR and CDR2 FQNEAQ (reference sequence).

This clone was counted between two and nine times. The V and J genes are TRBV7-6 and TRBJ1-1; a possible D gene is TRBD1 (5 bases). CDR3 length: 16 residues. In germline, CDR1 is SGHVS, CDR2 FNYEAQ. V was clipped by 0 bases and J by 5 bases, with 16 bases between them. DNA for the CDR3: TGTGCCAGCAGCTTAGCCCTGGGCAGGGAGGGGACTGAAGCTTTCTTT. Its protein product is CASSLALGREGTEAFF.

The CDR3 DNA is TGTGCCTGGAGTATCGGTAATTCACCCCTCCACTTT. It encodes CAWSIGNSPLHF. The V and J genes are TRBV30 and TRBJ1-6; D ambiguous. The CDR3 runs 12 residues. V lost 2 bases and J lost 6, with 5 bases in between. Germline assignment: CDR1 GTSNPN and CDR2 SVGIG (reference sequence).

The chain joins TRBV10-3 to TRBJ1-4; a possible D gene is TRBD1 (5 bases). V was pared by 6 bases and J by 2 bases, with 10 bases between. From germline, CDR1 is ENHRY and CDR2 SYGVKD. CDR3 length: 14 residues. The CDR3 is CAISPQGTNEKLFF. The CDR3 coding sequence is TGTGCCATCAGCCCCCAGGGTACTAATGAAAAACTGTTTTTT.

The chain has TRBV6-5 and TRBJ2-7; D is possibly TRBD2 (5 bases). Trimming took off 5 bases at V and 2 bases at J, with 7 bases between the two ends. This CDR3 is 12 amino acids long. Per germline, CDR1 MNHEY and CDR2 SVGAGI. CDR3 nucleotide sequence: TGTGCCAGCAGTCGGACTCCCTACGAGCAGTACTTC. It codes for CASSRTPYEQYF.

The chain is built from TRBV2 and TRBJ1-2; perhaps TRBD1 as D (6 bases). This CDR3 has 16 amino acids. The V end was cut by 3 bases, the J end by 3 bases, with 17 bases between. CDR1 is SNHLY and CDR2 is FYNNEI in the germline V gene. The CDR3 sequence: CASSDPLGAGDYGYTF. The DNA for the CDR3 is TGTGCCAGCAGTGATCCCTTAGGAGCAGGGGACTATGGCTACACCTTC. Full variable domain (remainder filled in from reference TRBV2 and TRBJ1-2): EPEVTQTPSHQVTQMGQEVILRCVPISNHLYFYWYRQILGQKVEFLVSFYNNEISEKSEIFDDQFSVERPDGSNFTLKIRSTKLEDSAMYFCASSDPLGAGDYGYTFGSGTRLTVV.

As concerns this clone: At one boundary the junction diverges from the germline segment, which might be a read error. The chain combines TRBV6-5 with TRBJ1-2; D perhaps matches TRBD1 (6 bases). The CDR3 extends over 15 amino acids. The germline V gene encodes CDR1 MNHEY and CDR2 SVGAGI. DNA for the CDR3: TGTGCCAGCAGTTACGCTAATGGGGGCTCACATGGCCACACCTTC. It translates to CASSYANGGSHGHTF.

The chain combines TRBV29-1 with TRBJ2-3; perhaps TRBD2 as D (7 bases). Germline CDR1 is SQVTM and CDR2 is ANQGSEA. Trimming left V 0 bases short and J 6 bases short, with 13 bases between. CDR3 length: 14 amino acids. This CDR3 is CSVEDPGGLDTQYF. CDR3 nucleotide sequence: TGCAGCGTTGAAGATCCGGGGGGCCTCGATACGCAGTATTTT.

For this clone: This sample also contains other DNA sequences that code for the same CDR3. This chain's CDR3 is CASSLEAGYEQYF. CDR3 DNA sequence: TGTGCCAGCAGCTTAGAGGCGGGCTACGAGCAGTACTTC. This rearrangement joins TRBV11-3 to TRBJ2-7; tentatively, D is TRBD2 (5 bases). Germline loops: CDR1 SGHNT, CDR2 YENEEA. The CDR3 has 13 amino acids. V lost 0 bases, J lost 3 bases, and 6 bases lay in between.

This chain uses TRBV27 with TRBJ1-5, with 9 bases that match TRBD1. Germline V gene lookup returns CDR1 MNHEY and CDR2 SMNVEV (reference sequence). Trimming removed 6 bases from V and 7 bases from J; junction bases left unmatched: 4. CDR3 length: 13 amino acids. The CDR3 reads CASRGTGRQPQHF. The CDR3, as DNA: TGTGCCAGCAGGGGGACAGGGCGGCAGCCCCAGCATTTT.

The genes are TRBV6-1 and TRBJ2-7; no reliable D call. The CDR3 extends over 14 amino acids. In germline, CDR1 is MNHNS, CDR2 SASEGT. V shed 4 bases and J shed 3 bases, with 13 bases lying between them. CDR3 sequence (DNA): TGTGCCAGCAGTGGATTATATGGCGGCTACGAGCAGTACTTC. It codes for CASSGLYGGYEQYF.

This rearrangement joins TRBV30 to TRBJ2-7; D is unclear. V was shortened by 1 base and J by 4 bases, with 8 bases between the two germline ends. This CDR3 spans 12 amino acids. CDR1 and CDR2 (germline): GTSNPN, SVGIG (reference sequence). CDR3 amino acids: CAWSGQVYEQYF. The CDR3 nucleotides read TGTGCCTGGAGTGGGCAGGTATACGAGCAGTACTTC.

The V and J genes are TRBV6-5 and TRBJ1-1; D ambiguous. Trimming stripped 5 bases from V and 4 bases from J, with 14 bases between. CDR1 is MNHEY and CDR2 is SVGAGI in the germline V gene. The length of the CDR3 is 14 residues. CDR3 in DNA: TGTGCCAGCAGTCCCTCCGGCGGAATCACTGAAGCTTTCTTT. Protein sequence: CASSPSGGITEAFF.

This sequence joins TRBV9 and TRBJ2-2; 7 bases align to TRBD1. The V segment lost 5 bases and the J segment 4 bases; nucleotides outside the gene matches: 2. CDR1 SGDLS and CDR2 YYNGEE come from the germline V gene. The CDR3 loop spans 13 amino acids. The CDR3: CASSGQATGELFF. In DNA form, the CDR3 reads TGTGCCAGCAGTGGACAGGCCACCGGGGAGCTGTTTTTT.

The chain joins TRBV5-5 to TRBJ1-1; D may be TRBD1 (6 bases). Trimming removed 3 bases from V and 0 bases from J, with 12 bases in between. There are 15 residues in the CDR3. CDR1 SGHKS and CDR2 YYEKEE come from the germline V gene (reference sequence). The CDR3 region has the DNA TGTGCCAGCAGCTCGGGGGGGACACTGAACACTGAAGCTTTCTTT. Its protein is CASSSGGTLNTEAFF.